Listed below are T cell receptor beta chains from one sample, sequenced in a study of cytomegalovirus exposure and HLA in healthy donors. Sequenced by immunoSEQ multiplex PCR; TCRdb stores in-frame clones only, minus some. The data show 43,000 or so clones, about 60% seen once. The sample consisted of PBMCs. These receptors came from a human donor in good health. The CDR3 runs from the conserved cysteine through the conserved F or W. A D gene is named only where the DNA matches it firmly. The size entry is marked missing in some rows and otherwise reads once, few, many or a size class.

v_gene	j_gene	abundance	d_gene	CDR3aa	CDR3nt
TRBV7-8	TRBJ2-5	NA	NA	CASSLGFAMETQYF	TGTGCCAGCAGCTTAGGGTTCGCGATGGAGACCCAGTACTTC
TRBV30	TRBJ2-5	few	NA	CARSKPQETQYF	TGTGCACGGTCCAAGCCCCAAGAGACCCAGTACTTC
TRBV2	TRBJ1-5	few	NA	CASSGWTENQPQHF	TGTGCCAGCAGTGGGTGGACAGAGAATCAGCCCCAGCATTTT
TRBV7-9	TRBJ1-2	few	NA	CASSLGGDGYTF	TGTGCCAGCAGCTTAGGCGGGGATGGCTACACCTTC
TRBV11-2	TRBJ2-2	NA	TRBD1	CASSHYRGLIAGELFF	TGTGCCAGCAGCCATTACAGGGGGCTTATCGCCGGGGAGCTGTTTTTT
TRBV6-1	TRBJ2-5	NA	TRBD2	CASTSGGKETQYF	TGTGCCAGCACTTCCGGGGGGAAAGAGACCCAGTACTTC
TRBV9	TRBJ1-6	few	NA	CASSVQGSPDNSPLHF	TGTGCCAGCAGCGTACAGGGTAGCCCCGATAATTCACCCCTCCACTTT
TRBV29-1	TRBJ2-5	few	TRBD2	CSAGLAEETQYF	TGCAGCGCGGGACTAGCAGAAGAGACCCAGTACTTC
TRBV28	TRBJ2-7	NA	TRBD1	CASSPGTADEQYF	TGTGCCAGCAGTCCCGGGACAGCTGACGAGCAGTACTTC
TRBV9	TRBJ2-7	few	NA	CASSVSDSQPTYEQYF	TGTGCCAGCAGCGTAAGCGATAGCCAGCCCACCTACGAGCAGTACTTC
TRBV12-5	TRBJ2-1	few	TRBD2	CASVHRGGQWNEQFF	TGTGCTAGTGTTCACCGGGGGGGCCAATGGAATGAGCAGTTCTTC
TRBV7-2	TRBJ2-5	NA	NA	CASSLGRETQYF	TGTGCCAGCAGCTTAGGGAGGGAGACCCAGTACTTC
TRBV4-1	TRBJ2-5	NA	TRBD1	CASSQGQGEAAETQYF	TGCGCCAGCAGCCAAGGACAGGGTGAGGCGGCAGAGACCCAGTACTTC
TRBV23-1	TRBJ2-5	NA	TRBD2	CASSHLLAGSLQETQYF	TGCGCCAGCAGTCATCTACTAGCGGGGAGCCTGCAAGAGACCCAGTACTTC
TRBV18	TRBJ1-4	NA	NA	CASSTRDADEKLFF	TGTGCCAGCTCAACTAGGGATGCGGATGAAAAACTGTTTTTT
TRBV6-5	TRBJ2-7	NA	NA	CASSYSGPGARDEQYF	TGTGCCAGCAGTTACTCGGGGCCAGGGGCAAGGGACGAGCAGTACTTC
TRBV2	TRBJ1-4	NA	NA	CASRGYSDEKLFF	TGTGCCAGCAGGGGCTATTCCGATGAAAAACTGTTTTTT
TRBV15	TRBJ1-4	NA	NA	CATSTDRSLNEKLFF	TGTGCCACCAGCACCGACAGGAGCCTTAATGAAAAACTGTTTTTT
TRBV7-8	TRBJ2-7	NA	NA	CASTPRGPSSYEQYF	TGTGCCAGCACGCCGCGGGGGCCGAGCTCCTACGAGCAGTACTTC
TRBV7-9	TRBJ2-5	NA	TRBD1	CASSLAPGQGIETQYF	TGTGCCAGCAGCTTGGCCCCGGGACAGGGAATAGAGACCCAGTACTTC
TRBV2	TRBJ1-3	few	NA	CASGGLTRNTIYF	TGTGCCAGCGGGGGACTCACGCGGAACACCATATATTTT
TRBV25-1	TRBJ1-2	NA	NA	CASNPGGGGGYTF	TGTGCCAGCAACCCCGGGGGGGGTGGTGGCTACACCTTC
TRBV10-3	TRBJ2-7	NA	TRBD2	CAISGEGREVYEQYF	TGTGCCATCAGTGGGGAGGGAAGGGAAGTGTACGAGCAGTACTTC
TRBV6-6	TRBJ1-5	few	TRBD1	CASSHGQGQPQHF	TGTGCCAGCAGTCATGGACAGGGTCAGCCCCAGCATTTT
TRBV6-6	TRBJ1-5	few	TRBD1	CASSGPTGGGNQPQHF	TGTGCCAGCAGTGGACCGACAGGGGGCGGCAATCAGCCCCAGCATTTT
TRBV28	TRBJ1-2	NA	TRBD1	CASSLWDRTIYTF	TGTGCCAGCAGTTTATGGGACAGGACCATCTACACCTTC
TRBV19	TRBJ1-6	NA	NA	CASMDRGNSPLHF	TGTGCCAGTATGGATAGGGGTAATTCACCCCTCCACTTT
TRBV29-1	TRBJ2-7	NA	NA	CSVGEQVQYF	TGCAGCGTTGGGGAACAGGTGCAGTACTTC
TRBV28	TRBJ1-6	NA	TRBD1	CASSLRTGYSPLHF	TGTGCCAGCAGTTTAAGGACAGGTTATTCACCCCTCCACTTT
TRBV6-6	TRBJ1-4	NA	NA	CASSGSTLANEKLFF	TGTGCCAGCAGTGGGTCCACGCTAGCTAATGAAAAACTGTTTTTT
TRBV9	TRBJ2-1	NA	NA	CASSGTSDSYNEQFF	TGTGCCAGCAGCGGCACCAGTGACAGCTACAATGAGCAGTTCTTC
TRBV5-8	TRBJ1-2	NA	NA	CASSFRRQTNYGYTF	TGTGCCAGCAGCTTCCGACGACAGACTAACTATGGCTACACCTTC
TRBV2	TRBJ2-4	NA	NA	CASSEGAGSRAKNIQYF	TGTGCCAGCAGTGAAGGGGCCGGGAGCCGAGCCAAAAACATTCAGTACTTC
TRBV30	TRBJ1-1	NA	TRBD1	CAWKHGQGRMNTEAFF	TGTGCCTGGAAGCACGGACAGGGTAGGATGAACACTGAAGCTTTCTTT
TRBV11-2	TRBJ1-3	NA	NA	CASSAGWSGNTIYF	TGTGCCAGCAGCGCAGGGTGGAGTGGAAACACCATATATTTT
TRBV5-1	TRBJ2-7	NA	TRBD1	CASSLDRELYEQYF	TGCGCCAGCAGCTTAGACAGGGAACTCTACGAGCAGTACTTC
TRBV2	TRBJ2-3	NA	NA	CASMVMEDTQYF	TGTGCCAGCATGGTCATGGAGGATACGCAGTATTTT
TRBV10-1	TRBJ2-2	NA	TRBD2	CASSEAGLAGGGDTGELFF	TGCGCCAGCAGTGAGGCGGGACTAGCGGGGGGCGGGGACACCGGGGAGCTGTTTTTT
TRBV21-1	TRBJ1-3	NA	NA	CASSKEVEAGNTIYF	TGTGCCAGCAGCAAAGAAGTCGAAGCAGGAAACACCATATATTTT
TRBV7-2	TRBJ2-7	few	NA	CASSLAAQGRNEQYF	TGTGCCAGCAGCTTAGCGGCCCAGGGGCGGAACGAGCAGTACTTC
TRBV5-4	TRBJ1-6	few	TRBD1	CASSQGGQGSGSPLHF	TGTGCCAGCAGCCAGGGGGGACAGGGGAGTGGGTCACCCCTCCACTTT
TRBV7-6	TRBJ2-1	NA	TRBD1	CASSLRTGVSYNEQFF	TGTGCCAGCAGCTTGAGGACAGGGGTCTCCTACAATGAGCAGTTCTTC
TRBV5-1	TRBJ2-7	NA	TRBD2	CASSGTSGGAVVEQYF	TGCGCCAGCAGCGGGACTAGCGGGGGGGCGGTTGTCGAGCAGTACTTC
TRBV2	TRBJ2-3	NA	TRBD1	CASKWDRNTDTQYF	TGTGCCAGCAAATGGGACAGAAACACAGATACGCAGTATTTT
TRBV28	TRBJ1-5	NA	NA	CASSPMEATQHF	TGTGCCAGCAGCCCTATGGAGGCGACCCAGCATTTT
TRBV9	TRBJ1-3	NA	NA	CASSAYGQTSGNTIYF	TGTGCCAGCAGCGCATACGGACAAACGTCTGGAAACACCATATATTTT
TRBV10-2	TRBJ2-7	NA	NA	CASSSLSYEQYF	TGCGCCAGCAGTTCTCTCTCCTACGAGCAGTACTTC
TRBV5-1	TRBJ2-3	NA	TRBD2	CASSWGLGTDTQYF	TGCGCCAGCAGCTGGGGACTAGGCACAGATACGCAGTATTTT
TRBV6-1	TRBJ1-1	few	NA	CASSETGALNTEAFF	TGTGCCAGCAGTGAAACTGGGGCCCTAAACACTGAAGCTTTCTTT
TRBV2	TRBJ2-7	few	NA	CASSERTRVHEQYF	TGTGCCAGCAGTGAAAGAACCAGGGTTCACGAGCAGTACTTC
TRBV16	TRBJ1-5	NA	NA	CASSQSSGLGNQPQHF	TGTGCCAGCAGCCAATCGTCGGGGTTGGGCAATCAGCCCCAGCATTTT